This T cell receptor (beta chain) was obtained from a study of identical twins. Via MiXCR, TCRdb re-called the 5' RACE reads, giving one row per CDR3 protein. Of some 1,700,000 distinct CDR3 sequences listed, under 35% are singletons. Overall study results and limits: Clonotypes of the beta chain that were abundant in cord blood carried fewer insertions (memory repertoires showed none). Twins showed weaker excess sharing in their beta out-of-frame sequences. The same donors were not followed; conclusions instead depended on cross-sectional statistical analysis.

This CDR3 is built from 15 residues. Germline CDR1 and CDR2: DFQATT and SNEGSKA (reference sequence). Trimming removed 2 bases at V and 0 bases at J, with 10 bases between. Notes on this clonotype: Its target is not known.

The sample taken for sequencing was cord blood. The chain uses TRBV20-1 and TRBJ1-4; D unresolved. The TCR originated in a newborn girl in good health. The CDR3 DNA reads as TGCAGTGCTAGAAGGGTACCCTCAACTAATGAAAAACTGTTTTTT. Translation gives CSARRVPSTNEKLFF.